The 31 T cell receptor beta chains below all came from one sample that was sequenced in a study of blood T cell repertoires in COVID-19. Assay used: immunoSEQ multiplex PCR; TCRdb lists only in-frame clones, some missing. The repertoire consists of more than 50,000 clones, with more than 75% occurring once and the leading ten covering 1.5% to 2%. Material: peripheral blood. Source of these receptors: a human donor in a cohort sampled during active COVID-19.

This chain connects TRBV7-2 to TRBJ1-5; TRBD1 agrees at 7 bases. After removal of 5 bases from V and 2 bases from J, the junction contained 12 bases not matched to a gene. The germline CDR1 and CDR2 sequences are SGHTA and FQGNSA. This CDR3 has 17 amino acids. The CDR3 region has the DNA TGTGCCAGCAGCCCCCAACCGGCAGGGGGTGGCAATCAGCCCCAGCATTTT. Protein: CASSPQPAGGGNQPQHF.

The CDR3 DNA reads as TGTGCCAGCAGCTTACTCACTAGCGGGATCGGCGAGCAGTACTTC. Residues: CASSLLTSGIGEQYF. The rearrangement links TRBV7-8 to TRBJ2-7, with 10 bases fitting TRBD2. V gave up 2 bases and J gave up 6 bases; unmatched junction bases: 7. Germline CDR1 SGHVS, CDR2 FQNEAQ. CDR3 length equals 15 residues.

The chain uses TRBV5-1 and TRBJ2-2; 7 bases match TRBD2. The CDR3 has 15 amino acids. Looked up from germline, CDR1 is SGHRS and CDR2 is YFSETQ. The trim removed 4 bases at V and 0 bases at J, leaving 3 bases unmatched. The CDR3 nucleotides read TGCGCCAGCAGCGTAGCGGGCCCGAACACCGGGGAGCTGTTTTTT. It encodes CASSVAGPNTGELFF.

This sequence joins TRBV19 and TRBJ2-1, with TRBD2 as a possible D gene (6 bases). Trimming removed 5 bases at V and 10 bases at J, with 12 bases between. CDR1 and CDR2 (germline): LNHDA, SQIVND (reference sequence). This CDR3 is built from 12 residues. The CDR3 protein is CASSPRTIEQFF. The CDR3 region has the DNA TGTGCCAGTAGTCCCCGGACTATCGAGCAGTTCTTC.

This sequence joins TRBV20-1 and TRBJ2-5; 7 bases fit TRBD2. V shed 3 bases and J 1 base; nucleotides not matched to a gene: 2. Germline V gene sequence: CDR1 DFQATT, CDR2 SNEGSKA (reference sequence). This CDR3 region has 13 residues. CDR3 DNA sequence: TGCAGTGCTAGTGGACTAGTCCAAGAGACCCAGTACTTC. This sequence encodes CSASGLVQETQYF.

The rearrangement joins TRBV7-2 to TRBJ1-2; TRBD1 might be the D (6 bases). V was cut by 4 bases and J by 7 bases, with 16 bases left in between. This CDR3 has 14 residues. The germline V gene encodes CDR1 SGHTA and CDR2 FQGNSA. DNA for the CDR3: TGTGCCAGCAGCTCGATGCAGGGGATCGGTGGCTACACCTTC. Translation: CASSSMQGIGGYTF.

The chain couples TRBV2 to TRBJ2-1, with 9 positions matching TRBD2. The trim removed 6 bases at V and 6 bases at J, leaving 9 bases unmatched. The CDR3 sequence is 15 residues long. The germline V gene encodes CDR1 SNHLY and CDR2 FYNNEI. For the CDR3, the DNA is TGTGCCAGCAGCCCAGGGGGACTAGCAACCAATGAGCAGTTCTTC. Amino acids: CASSPGGLATNEQFF.

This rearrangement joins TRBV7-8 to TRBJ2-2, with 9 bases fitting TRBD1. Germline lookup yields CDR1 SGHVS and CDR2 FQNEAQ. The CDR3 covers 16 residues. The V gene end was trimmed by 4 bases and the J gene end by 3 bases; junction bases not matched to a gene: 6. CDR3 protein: CASSSAQGADTGELFF. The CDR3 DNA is TGTGCCAGCAGCTCAGCACAGGGGGCTGACACCGGGGAGCTGTTTTTT.

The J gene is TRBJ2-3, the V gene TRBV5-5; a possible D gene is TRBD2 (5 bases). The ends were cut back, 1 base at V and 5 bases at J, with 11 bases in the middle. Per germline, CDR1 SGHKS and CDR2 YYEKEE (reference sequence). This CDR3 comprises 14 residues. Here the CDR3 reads CASSLSLAKDTQYF. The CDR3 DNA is TGTGCCAGCAGCTTGTCCCTAGCAAAAGATACGCAGTATTTT.

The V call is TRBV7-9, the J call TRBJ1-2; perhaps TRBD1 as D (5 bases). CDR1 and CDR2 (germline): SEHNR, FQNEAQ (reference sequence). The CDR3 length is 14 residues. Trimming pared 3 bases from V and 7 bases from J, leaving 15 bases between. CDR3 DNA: TGTGCCAGCAGCTTTGCGGGCGGGGGGTCTGGCTACACCTTC. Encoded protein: CASSFAGGGSGYTF.

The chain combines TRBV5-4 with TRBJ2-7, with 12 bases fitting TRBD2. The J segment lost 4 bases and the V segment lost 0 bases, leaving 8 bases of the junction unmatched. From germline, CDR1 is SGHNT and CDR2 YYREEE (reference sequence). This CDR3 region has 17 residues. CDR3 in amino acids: CASSLETSGSGSYEQYF. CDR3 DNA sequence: TGTGCCAGCAGCTTGGAGACTAGCGGGAGTGGGTCTTACGAGCAGTACTTC.

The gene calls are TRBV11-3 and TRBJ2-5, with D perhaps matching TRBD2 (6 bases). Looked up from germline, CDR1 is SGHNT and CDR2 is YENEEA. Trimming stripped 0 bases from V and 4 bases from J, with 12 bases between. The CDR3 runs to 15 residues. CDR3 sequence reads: CASSLDGTPSETQYF. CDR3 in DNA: TGTGCCAGCAGCTTAGATGGGACTCCGTCAGAGACCCAGTACTTC.

CDR3 in DNA: TGTGCCAGCAGCCAAGTTTTAAGCGGGAGGGATCATACGCAGTATTTT. Translation: CASSQVLSGRDHTQYF. The V gene is TRBV4-2, the J gene TRBJ2-3; 10 bases align to TRBD2. The junction had 8 bases not matched to a gene; V was cut back by 1 base and J by 7 bases. Germline V lookup: CDR1 LGHNA, CDR2 YNFKEQ. This CDR3 has 16 residues.

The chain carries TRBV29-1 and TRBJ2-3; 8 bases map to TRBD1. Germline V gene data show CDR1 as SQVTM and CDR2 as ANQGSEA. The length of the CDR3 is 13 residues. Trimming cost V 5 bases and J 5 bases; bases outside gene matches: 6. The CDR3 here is CSVQTGARDTQYF. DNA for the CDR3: TGCAGCGTTCAGACAGGGGCAAGAGATACGCAGTATTTT.

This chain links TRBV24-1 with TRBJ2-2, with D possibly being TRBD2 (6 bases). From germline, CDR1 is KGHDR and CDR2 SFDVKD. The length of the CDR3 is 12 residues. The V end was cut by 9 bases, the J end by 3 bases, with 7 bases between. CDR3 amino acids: CATRGDTGELFF. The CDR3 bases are TGTGCCACCCGCGGGGACACCGGGGAGCTGTTTTTT.

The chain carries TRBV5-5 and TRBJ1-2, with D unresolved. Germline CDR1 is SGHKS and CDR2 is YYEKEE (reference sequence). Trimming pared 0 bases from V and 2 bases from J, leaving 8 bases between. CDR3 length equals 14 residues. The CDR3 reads CASSLVIENYGYTF. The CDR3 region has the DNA TGTGCCAGCAGCTTGGTTATCGAGAACTATGGCTACACCTTC. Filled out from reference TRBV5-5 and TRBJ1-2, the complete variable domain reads DAGVTQSPTHLIKTRGQQVTLRCSPISGHKSVSWYQQVLGQGPQFIFQYYEKEERGRGNFPDRFSARQFPNYSSELNVNALLLGDSALYLCASSLVIENYGYTFGSGTRLTVV.

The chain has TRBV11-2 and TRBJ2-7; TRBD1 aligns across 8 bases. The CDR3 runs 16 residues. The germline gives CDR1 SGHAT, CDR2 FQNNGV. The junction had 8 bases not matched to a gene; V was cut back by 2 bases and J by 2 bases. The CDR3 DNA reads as TGTGCCAGCAGCTTAACTTTAGGACAGGGACCCTACGAGCAGTACTTC. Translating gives CASSLTLGQGPYEQYF.

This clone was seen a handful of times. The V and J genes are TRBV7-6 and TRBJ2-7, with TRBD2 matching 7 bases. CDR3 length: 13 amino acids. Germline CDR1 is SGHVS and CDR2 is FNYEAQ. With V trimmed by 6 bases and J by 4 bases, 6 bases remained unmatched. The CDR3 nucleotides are TGTGCCAGCAGTCAGCGGGATGATTACGAGCAGTACTTC. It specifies CASSQRDDYEQYF.

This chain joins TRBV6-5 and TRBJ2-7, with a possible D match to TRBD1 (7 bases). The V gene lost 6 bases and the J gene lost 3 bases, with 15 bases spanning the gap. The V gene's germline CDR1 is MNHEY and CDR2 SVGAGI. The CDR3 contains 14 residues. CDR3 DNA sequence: TGTGCCAGCAGGCGGGACAGAGACCTCTACGAGCAGTACTTC. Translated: CASRRDRDLYEQYF.

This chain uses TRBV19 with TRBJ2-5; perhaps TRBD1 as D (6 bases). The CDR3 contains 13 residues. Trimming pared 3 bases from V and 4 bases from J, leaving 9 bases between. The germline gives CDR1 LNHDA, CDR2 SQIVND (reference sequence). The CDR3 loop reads CASSILRGETQYF. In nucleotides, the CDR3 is TGTGCCAGTAGTATCCTCAGGGGAGAGACCCAGTACTTC. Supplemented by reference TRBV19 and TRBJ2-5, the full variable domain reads DGGITQSPKYLFRKEGQNVTLSCEQNLNHDAMYWYRQDPGQGLRLIYYSQIVNDFQKGDIAEGYSVSREKKESFPLTVTSAQKNPTAFYLCASSILRGETQYFGPGTRLLVL.

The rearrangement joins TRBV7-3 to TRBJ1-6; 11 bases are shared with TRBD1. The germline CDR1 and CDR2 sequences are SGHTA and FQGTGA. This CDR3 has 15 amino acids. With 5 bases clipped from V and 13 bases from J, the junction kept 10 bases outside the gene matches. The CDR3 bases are TGTGCCAGCAGCCAGACTGGGACAGGGGGGGAGCCCCTCCACTTT. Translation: CASSQTGTGGEPLHF. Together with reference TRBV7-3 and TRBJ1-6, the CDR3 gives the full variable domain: GAGVSQTPSNKVTEKGKYVELRCDPISGHTALYWYRQSLGQGPEFLIYFQGTGAADDSGLPNDRFFAVRPEGSVSTLKIQRTERGDSAVYLCASSQTGTGGEPLHFGNGTRLTVT.

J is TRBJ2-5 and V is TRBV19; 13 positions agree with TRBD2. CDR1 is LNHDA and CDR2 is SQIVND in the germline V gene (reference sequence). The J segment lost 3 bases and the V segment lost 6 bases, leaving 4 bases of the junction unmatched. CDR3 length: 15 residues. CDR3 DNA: TGTGCCAGTAGCCGGACTAGCGGGGGAAAAGAGACCCAGTACTTC. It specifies CASSRTSGGKETQYF.

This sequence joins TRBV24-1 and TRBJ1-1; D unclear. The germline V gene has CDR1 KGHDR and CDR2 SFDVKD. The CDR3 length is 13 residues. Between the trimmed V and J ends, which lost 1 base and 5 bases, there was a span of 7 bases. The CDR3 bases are TGTGCCACCAGTGATTTTCAGGCGACTGAAGCTTTCTTT. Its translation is CATSDFQATEAFF.

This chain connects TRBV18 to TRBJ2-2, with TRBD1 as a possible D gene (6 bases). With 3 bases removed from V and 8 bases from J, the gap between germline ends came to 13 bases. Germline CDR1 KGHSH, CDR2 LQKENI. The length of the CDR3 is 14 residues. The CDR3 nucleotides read TGTGCCAGCTCACCGATTGGGGGCTCTGGGGAGCTGTTTTTT. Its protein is CASSPIGGSGELFF.

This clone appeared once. DNA of the CDR3: TGCGCCAGCAGCCAAGATTGGTTGCAGGGAAATGAGCAGTTCTTC. This gives the protein CASSQDWLQGNEQFF. The chain recombines TRBV4-3 with TRBJ2-1; a weak D match, TRBD1 (5 bases). The CDR3 totals 15 residues. V lost 0 bases and J lost 7, with 13 bases in between. In germline, CDR1 is LGHNA, CDR2 YSLEER.

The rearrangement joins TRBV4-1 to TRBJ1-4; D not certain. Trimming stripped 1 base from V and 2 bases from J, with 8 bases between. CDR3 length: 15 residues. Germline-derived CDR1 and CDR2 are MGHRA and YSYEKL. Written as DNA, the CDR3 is TGCGCCAGCAGCCAAGGTGGCCCGACTAATGAAAAACTGTTTTTT. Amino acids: CASSQGGPTNEKLFF.

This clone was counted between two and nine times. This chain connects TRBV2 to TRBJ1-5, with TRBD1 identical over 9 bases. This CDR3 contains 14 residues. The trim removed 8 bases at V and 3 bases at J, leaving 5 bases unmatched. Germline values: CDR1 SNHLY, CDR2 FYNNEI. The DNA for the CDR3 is TGTGCCAGCGGGGGACAGGGACCCAATCAGCCCCAGCATTTT. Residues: CASGGQGPNQPQHF.

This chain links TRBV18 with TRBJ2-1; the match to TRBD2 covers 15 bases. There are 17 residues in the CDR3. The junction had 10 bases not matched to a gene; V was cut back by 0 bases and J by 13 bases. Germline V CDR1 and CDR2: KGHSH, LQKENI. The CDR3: CASSPPGTSGGSKFQFF. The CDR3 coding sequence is TGTGCCAGCTCACCACCGGGGACTAGCGGGGGGTCCAAATTCCAGTTCTTC. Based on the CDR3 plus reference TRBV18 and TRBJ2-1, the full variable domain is NAGVMQNPRHLVRRRGQEARLRCSPMKGHSHVYWYRQLPEEGLKFMVYLQKENIIDESGMPKERFSAEFPKEGPSILRIQQVVRGDSAAYFCASSPPGTSGGSKFQFFGPGTRLTVL.

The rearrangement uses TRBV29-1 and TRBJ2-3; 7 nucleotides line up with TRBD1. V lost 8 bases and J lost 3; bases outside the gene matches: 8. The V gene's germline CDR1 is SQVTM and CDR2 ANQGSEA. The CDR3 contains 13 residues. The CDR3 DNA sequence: TGCAGCATAAAGACAGGGAGAACAGATACGCAGTATTTT. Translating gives CSIKTGRTDTQYF.

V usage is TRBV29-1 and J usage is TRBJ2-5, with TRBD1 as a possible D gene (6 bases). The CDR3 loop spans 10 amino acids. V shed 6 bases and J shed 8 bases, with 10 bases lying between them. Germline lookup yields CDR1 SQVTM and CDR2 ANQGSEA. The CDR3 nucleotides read TGCAGCGTAGAGGGACAAACCCAGTACTTC. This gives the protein CSVEGQTQYF.

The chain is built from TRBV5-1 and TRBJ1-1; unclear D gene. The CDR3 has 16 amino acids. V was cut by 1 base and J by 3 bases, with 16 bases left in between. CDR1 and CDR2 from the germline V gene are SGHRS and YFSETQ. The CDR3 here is CASSLLRTGRDTEAFF. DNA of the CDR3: TGCGCCAGCAGCTTGCTACGGACGGGAAGGGACACTGAAGCTTTCTTT.